This passage covers 30 T cell receptor beta chains from one sample sequenced in a study of blood T cell repertoires in COVID-19. Assay used: immunoSEQ multiplex PCR; TCRdb lists only in-frame clones, some missing. Of about half a million clones in the sample, 70% to 90% were seen once. The sample was peripheral blood. Every receptor here comes from a human donor in a cohort sampled during active COVID-19.

The chain joins TRBV12-3 or TRBV12-4 to TRBJ2-5, with 7 nucleotides matching TRBD1. The V gene end was trimmed by 6 bases and the J gene end by 3 bases; junction bases not matched to a gene: 1. The CDR3 consists of 12 residues. DNA for the CDR3: TGTGCCAGCAGCGACAGGGAAGAGACCCAGTACTTC. It is translated as CASSDREETQYF.

The chain employs TRBV11-2 and TRBJ1-2; D gene unclear. CDR3 size: 18 residues. Trimming removed 1 base at V and 0 bases at J, with 18 bases between. The germline V gene has CDR1 SGHAT and CDR2 FQNNGV. In nucleotides, the CDR3 is TGTGCCAGCAGCTTAGGGGGAGACACTCGAGCCGCTAACTATGGCTACACCTTC. Amino acids: CASSLGGDTRAANYGYTF.

The chain combines TRBV29-1 with TRBJ2-1, with 9 bases identical to TRBD1. The CDR3 has 14 amino acids. CDR1 is SQVTM, CDR2 ANQGSEA, per germline. After removal of 8 bases from V and 3 bases from J, the junction contained 8 bases not matched to a gene. CDR3 in amino acids: CSLIRQGGYNEQFF. DNA of the CDR3: TGCAGCTTGATTCGACAGGGGGGCTACAATGAGCAGTTCTTC.

This sequence joins TRBV5-8 and TRBJ2-3, with TRBD2 identical over 16 bases. The CDR3 runs 17 residues. V was pared by 3 bases and J by 2 bases, with 3 bases of the junction left unmatched. CDR1 and CDR2 from the germline V gene are SGHTS and YDEGEE. The DNA for the CDR3 is TGTGCCAGCAGCTCGGGACTAGCGGGAGGGGACACAGATACGCAGTATTTT. Translated, it gives CASSSGLAGGDTDTQYF.

This chain connects TRBV9 to TRBJ2-5; 7 bases fit TRBD1. Germline loops: CDR1 SGDLS, CDR2 YYNGEE. This CDR3 region has 15 residues. Trimming took 4 bases from V and 3 from J; bases not matched to a gene: 9. Here the CDR3 reads CASSTTGTEKETQYF. The CDR3 DNA follows: TGTGCCAGCAGCACCACCGGGACAGAAAAAGAGACCCAGTACTTC.

As concerns this clone: The sample has other DNA sequences that encode this CDR3 too. This chain links TRBV12-3 or TRBV12-4 with TRBJ1-1; no clear D. The CDR3 has 13 amino acids. V lost 2 bases, J lost 1 base, and 5 bases lay in between. CDR3 loop: CASSLTGNTEAFF. The DNA of the CDR3 is TGTGCCAGCAGTTTAACGGGGAACACTGAAGCTTTCTTT.

V is TRBV3-1 (or the pseudogene TRBV3-2) and J is TRBJ2-6; no definite D call. The CDR3 is 17 residues long. V was cut by 0 bases and J by 0 bases, with 9 bases left in between. In germline, CDR1 is LGHDT, CDR2 YNNKEL (reference sequence). The CDR3 nucleotides are TGTGCCAGCAGCCAAGAGATATTTAGCTCTGGGGCCAACGTCCTGACTTTC. Translated, it gives CASSQEIFSSGANVLTF.

The chain couples TRBV18 to TRBJ2-7, with D tentatively TRBD2 (6 bases). Trimming took 2 bases from V and 4 from J, leaving 9 bases between them. CDR1 is KGHSH, CDR2 LQKENI, per germline. The CDR3 totals 13 residues. This CDR3 is CASSPGGLYEQYF. The CDR3 DNA is TGTGCCAGCTCACCAGGGGGGTTATACGAGCAGTACTTC.

The CDR3, as DNA: TGTGCCACCAGCAGAGATCTCCTAGCGTACCTCTCCTACAATGAGCAGTTCTTC. Its translation is CATSRDLLAYLSYNEQFF. The chain links TRBV15 to TRBJ2-1; tentative D call: TRBD2 (6 bases). Trimming removed 0 bases from V and 0 bases from J, with 15 bases in between. Germline-derived CDR1 and CDR2 are LNHNV and YYDKDF (reference sequence). The CDR3 sequence is 18 residues long.

This chain uses TRBV27 with TRBJ2-7, with TRBD1 matching 10 bases. The germline gives CDR1 MNHEY, CDR2 SMNVEV (reference sequence). This CDR3 has 15 residues. J lost 4 bases, V lost 9 bases, and 12 bases had no gene match. CDR3 sequence reads: CASRSLGQGGYEQYF. The CDR3 DNA reads as TGTGCCAGTCGCTCATTAGGACAGGGGGGGTACGAGCAGTACTTC.

V usage is TRBV15 and J usage is TRBJ1-2; 8 bases match TRBD1. This CDR3 spans 16 amino acids. V lost 3 bases and J lost 0; bases outside the gene matches: 6. The V gene's germline CDR1 is LNHNV and CDR2 YYDKDF (reference sequence). For the CDR3, the DNA is TGTGCCACCAGCAGGTTGGACAGGGCTTCTAACTATGGCTACACCTTC. Amino acids: CATSRLDRASNYGYTF.

The chain combines TRBV6-5 with TRBJ1-1; D perhaps matches TRBD1 (5 bases). V was pared by 2 bases and J by 0 bases, with 10 bases between. CDR3 size: 15 residues. The germline V gene has CDR1 MNHEY and CDR2 SVGAGI. CDR3 region: CASSYGRGLNTEAFF. As DNA, the CDR3 is TGTGCCAGCAGTTACGGACGGGGGTTGAACACTGAAGCTTTCTTT.

V is TRBV7-3 and J is TRBJ2-7, with D maybe TRBD1 (6 bases). CDR1 is SGHTA and CDR2 is FQGTGA in the germline V gene. With 1 base removed from V and 4 bases from J, the gap between germline ends came to 20 bases. This CDR3 is built from 17 residues. CDR3 nucleotide sequence: TGTGCCAGCAGCTTAAATCCGCCAGGGGTGGGTTTGTACGAGCAGTACTTC. This gives the protein CASSLNPPGVGLYEQYF. The full variable domain, rest sourced from reference TRBV7-3 and TRBJ2-7, is GAGVSQTPSNKVTEKGKYVELRCDPISGHTALYWYRQSLGQGPEFLIYFQGTGAADDSGLPNDRFFAVRPEGSVSTLKIQRTERGDSAVYLCASSLNPPGVGLYEQYFGPGTRLTVT.

DNA for the CDR3: TGTGCCAGCAGTTCCCAGAAAAACATTCAGTACTTC. As protein: CASSSQKNIQYF. J is TRBJ2-4 and V is TRBV28; D not certain. The CDR3 consists of 12 residues. Trimming left V 4 bases short and J 4 bases short, with 5 bases between. Germline V gene sequence: CDR1 MDHEN, CDR2 SYDVKM.

This clone was seen once. The chain recombines TRBV24-1 with TRBJ1-5; D uncertain. The CDR3 contains 12 residues. V shed 4 bases and J shed 5 bases, with 5 bases lying between them. Per the germline V gene, CDR1 is KGHDR and CDR2 is SFDVKD. CDR3 bases: TGTGCCACCAGTGAGGGCTATCAGCCCCAGCATTTT. Its translation: CATSEGYQPQHF.

This clone was observed a few times. The CDR3 loop is CASSFRGETYEQYF. As DNA, the CDR3 is TGTGCCAGCAGTTTCAGGGGCGAGACCTACGAGCAGTACTTC. This chain connects TRBV27 to TRBJ2-7; weak D call: TRBD1 (6 bases). Trimming shortened V by 3 bases and J by 2 bases, and 11 bases separated the two germline ends. Germline V gene lookup returns CDR1 MNHEY and CDR2 SMNVEV (reference sequence). The CDR3 consists of 14 residues.

This sequence joins TRBV5-1 and TRBJ2-2; possibly TRBD1 for D (5 bases). The CDR3 runs to 14 residues. Between the trimmed V and J ends, which lost 0 bases and 6 bases, there was a span of 9 bases. Germline V gene sequence: CDR1 SGHRS, CDR2 YFSETQ. This CDR3 is CASSLDRLAGELFF. Here the CDR3 DNA reads TGCGCCAGCAGCTTGGACAGGTTAGCCGGGGAGCTGTTTTTT.

In DNA form, the CDR3 reads TGCGCCAGCAGCCCGGGACTAGCGGGAGGGCCGCCGGATGAGCAGTTCTTC. It yields the protein CASSPGLAGGPPDEQFF. The chain has TRBV5-1 and TRBJ2-1; 16 nucleotides match TRBD2. CDR3 length: 17 residues. V trimming: 4 bases; J trimming: 8 bases; junction bases outside the gene matches: 9. Per germline, CDR1 SGHRS and CDR2 YFSETQ.

The rearrangement links TRBV18 to TRBJ1-2, with D possibly being TRBD1 (5 bases). The CDR3 has 15 amino acids. V was shortened by 3 bases and J by 1 base, with 12 bases between the two germline ends. Germline-derived CDR1 and CDR2 are KGHSH and LQKENI. The CDR3 DNA follows: TGTGCCAGCTCACCCGGGCAGGGAAATAACTATGGCTACACCTTC. It specifies CASSPGQGNNYGYTF. The whole variable domain, remainder taken from reference TRBV18 and TRBJ1-2, is NAGVMQNPRHLVRRRGQEARLRCSPMKGHSHVYWYRQLPEEGLKFMVYLQKENIIDESGMPKERFSAEFPKEGPSILRIQQVVRGDSAAYFCASSPGQGNNYGYTFGSGTRLTVV.

V is TRBV19 and J is TRBJ2-2; D perhaps matches TRBD1 (5 bases). Trimming cost V 10 bases and J 4 bases, with 16 bases left between them. This CDR3 comprises 14 residues. CDR1 and CDR2 from the germline V gene are LNHDA and SQIVND (reference sequence). The CDR3 bases are TGTGCCACCCTACAGACAGATCTCACCGGGGAGCTGTTTTTT. Amino acids: CATLQTDLTGELFF.

The chain has TRBV4-3 and TRBJ1-6; D perhaps matches TRBD1 (5 bases). There are 16 residues in the CDR3. Looked up from germline, CDR1 is LGHNA and CDR2 is YSLEER. V shed 0 bases and J shed 7 bases, with 13 bases lying between them. CDR3 sequence: CASSQDPDTTNSPLHF. The CDR3 coding sequence is TGCGCCAGCAGCCAAGATCCGGACACCACCAATTCACCCCTCCACTTT.

This clone has a single count. The rearrangement uses TRBV30 and TRBJ2-7; TRBD2 agrees at 12 bases. The V gene end was trimmed by 4 bases and the J gene end by 5 bases; junction bases not matched to a gene: 9. In germline, CDR1 is GTSNPN, CDR2 SVGIG (reference sequence). This CDR3 has 15 amino acids. The CDR3 DNA sequence: TGTGCCTGGAAGACTAGCGGGAGAGGAATCCACGAGCAGTACTTC. Translating gives CAWKTSGRGIHEQYF.

This clone was found a few times. The rearrangement joins TRBV11-2 to TRBJ2-7; no definite D call. V lost 6 bases and J 3 bases, leaving 12 bases between the germline ends. The germline V gene encodes CDR1 SGHAT and CDR2 FQNNGV. This CDR3 spans 13 amino acids. The CDR3 DNA follows: TGTGCCAGCAGGAGTCCCGCGATCTACGAGCAGTACTTC. This encodes CASRSPAIYEQYF. Drawing the rest from reference TRBV11-2 and TRBJ2-7, the complete variable domain is EAGVAQSPRYKIIEKRQSVAFWCNPISGHATLYWYQQILGQGPKLLIQFQNNGVVDDSQLPKDRFSAERLKGVDSTLKIQPAKLEDSAVYLCASRSPAIYEQYFGPGTRLTVT.

The V gene is TRBV6-6, the J gene TRBJ1-2; D is perhaps TRBD1 (6 bases). The germline V and J ends were trimmed by 7 bases and 4 bases, with 19 bases remaining between them. The length of the CDR3 is 15 residues. The V gene's germline CDR1 is MNHNY and CDR2 SVGAGI (reference sequence). The CDR3 loop reads CASTQSDRRLYGYTF. The CDR3 DNA is TGTGCCAGCACCCAATCCGACAGGCGTCTCTATGGCTACACCTTC.

The chain combines TRBV6-5 with TRBJ1-2; 9 nucleotides line up with TRBD1. Germline V gene sequence: CDR1 MNHEY, CDR2 SVGAGI. The CDR3 contains 13 residues. Losses at the gene ends were 2 bases for V and 7 bases for J; bases not matched to a gene: 2. DNA of the CDR3: TGTGCCAGCAGTTACCGGGACAGGGTTGGCTACACCTTC. It translates to CASSYRDRVGYTF.

The chain couples TRBV6-6 to TRBJ2-7; TRBD1 aligns across 7 bases. The CDR3 sequence is 14 residues long. The germline V gene encodes CDR1 MNHNY and CDR2 SVGAGI (reference sequence). V dropped 6 bases and J dropped 2; count of bases not matched to a gene: 7. The chain's CDR3 is CASSGDRDAYEQYF. Here the CDR3 DNA reads TGTGCCAGCAGCGGAGACAGGGACGCCTACGAGCAGTACTTC.

The CDR3 reads CASSLVWRPGTDTQYF. CDR3 DNA sequence: TGTGCCAGCAGCTTAGTGTGGAGGCCGGGCACAGATACGCAGTATTTT. The V gene is TRBV7-2, the J gene TRBJ2-3; perhaps TRBD2 as D (5 bases). The V end was cut by 1 base, the J end by 1 base, with 12 bases between. This CDR3 is built from 16 residues. CDR1 and CDR2 (germline): SGHTA, FQGNSA.

This clone was counted a single time. The chain carries TRBV10-3 and TRBJ2-2, with 9 bases lining up with TRBD1. J gave up 7 bases and V 2 bases, and 11 bases lay outside the gene matches. This CDR3 has 17 residues. Germline-derived CDR1 and CDR2 are ENHRY and SYGVKD. The CDR3 DNA reads as TGTGCCATCAGTGAGGAGGGTGACCGGACAGGGGACGGGGAGCTGTTTTTT. Translating gives CAISEEGDRTGDGELFF.

The J gene is TRBJ1-5, the V gene TRBV18, with 8 positions matching TRBD1. The CDR3 runs to 14 residues. V dropped 3 bases and J dropped 5; count of bases not matched to a gene: 3. Per germline, CDR1 KGHSH and CDR2 LQKENI. The CDR3 sequence is CASSPDRAHQPQHF. The CDR3 nucleotides read TGTGCCAGCTCACCGGACAGGGCGCATCAGCCCCAGCATTTT.

J is TRBJ1-1 and V is TRBV19; no definite D call. This CDR3 region has 16 residues. CDR1 and CDR2 from the germline V gene are LNHDA and SQIVND (reference sequence). Trimming shortened V by 4 bases and J by 4 bases, and 19 bases separated the two germline ends. CDR3 sequence: CASSNPVARGLTEAFF. The CDR3, as DNA: TGTGCCAGTAGTAACCCCGTGGCCCGAGGGCTCACTGAAGCTTTCTTT.